This entry is about one T cell receptor beta chain. Its antigen is still unknown. With survey level as its setting, the immunoSEQ assay was v3.0. Clones were read by immunoSEQ multiplex PCR, and TCRdb kept only the in-frame ones, dropping some. The data contain 13,000 to 15,000 clones, 76% of them singletons. This sample stems from a study of long-term antiretroviral therapy in people with HIV. General observations from the study: Following ART, diversity rose but still fell short of transplant donor controls. Clonotypes expanded prior to ART showed repertoire dominance at all sampled time points. There were no data on ART adherence, viral resistance or therapy changes, a gap that limits inferences about post-ART repertoire changes.

Before they underwent DNA extraction, samples held roughly 0.95-11 million cryopreserved PBMC. The trim removed 1 base at V and 6 bases at J, leaving 10 bases unmatched. The CDR3 has 17 residues. Germline CDR1 reads MGHDK; CDR2 reads SYGVNS. The material was unsorted PBMCs, obtained 3.1 years after starting antiretroviral therapy. The TCR originated in a man aged 40-55 years with HIV. V usage is TRBV25-1 and J usage is TRBJ2-2, with 8 bases matching TRBD1. CDR3 amino acids: CASSELEGRGRSGELFF. The CDR3 region has the DNA TGTGCCAGCAGTGAATTGGAGGGCAGGGGGCGTTCCGGGGAGCTGTTTTTT.